The 3 T cell receptor beta chains listed next were all sequenced from one sample in a study of T cells in Graves' hyperthyroidism and ophthalmopathy. TCR beta CDR3 sequences were amplified from RNA transcripts. First-round RT-PCR targeting the TCR CDR3 was performed with the HTBI primer set. In TCRdb, the multiplex PCR reads were re-called with MiXCR into one record per CDR3 protein. The table has some 460,000 distinct CDR3 sequences, about 15% seen once; the top ten hold 11% to 15%. Sequencing was carried out using blood. The receptors originated from a woman in her late teens or twenties with Graves' hyperthyroidism.

This clonotype occurred a few times. This chain joins TRBV19 and TRBJ1-1, with 8 bases that match TRBD1. In germline, CDR1 is LNHDA, CDR2 SQIVND (reference sequence). V shed 4 bases, J shed 1 base, and the junction held 8 bases outside the gene matches. This CDR3 region has 16 residues. CDR3 nucleotides: TGTGCCAGTAGTAACGACAGGGGACTCGGGAACACTGAAGCTTTCTTT. Its protein product is CASSNDRGLGNTEAFF.

This chain connects TRBV10-3 to TRBJ2-7, with 7 bases identical to TRBD2. J lost 1 base, V lost 8 bases, and 5 bases had no gene match. CDR1 is ENHRY and CDR2 is SYGVKD in the germline V gene. CDR3 length equals 13 residues. The CDR3 DNA reads as TGTGCCATCTGGCCGGGGGGATCCTACGAGCAGTACTTC. Translation gives CAIWPGGSYEQYF.

The chain joins TRBV15 to TRBJ1-2, with TRBD1 matching 9 bases. Germline V CDR1 and CDR2: LNHNV, YYDKDF (reference sequence). This CDR3 region has 16 residues. The ends lost 3 bases at V and 4 bases at J; junction bases unmatched: 9. DNA for the CDR3: TGTGCCACCAGCAGCGACTGGGGGACAGGGCTCTATGGCTACACCTTC. As protein: CATSSDWGTGLYGYTF. Drawing the rest from reference TRBV15 and TRBJ1-2, the complete variable domain is DAMVIQNPRYQVTQFGKPVTLSCSQTLNHNVMYWYQQKSSQAPKLLFHYYDKDFNNEADTPDNFQSRRPNTSFCFLDIRSPGLGDTAMYLCATSSDWGTGLYGYTFGSGTRLTVV.